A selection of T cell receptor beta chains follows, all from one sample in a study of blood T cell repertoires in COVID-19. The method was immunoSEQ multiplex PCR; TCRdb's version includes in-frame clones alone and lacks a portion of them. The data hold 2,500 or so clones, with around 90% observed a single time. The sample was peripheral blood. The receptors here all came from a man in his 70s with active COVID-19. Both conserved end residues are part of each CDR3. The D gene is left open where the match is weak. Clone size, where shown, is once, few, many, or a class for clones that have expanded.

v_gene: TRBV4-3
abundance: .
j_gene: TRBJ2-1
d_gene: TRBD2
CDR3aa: CASSQAAKGLANNEQFF
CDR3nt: TGCGCCAGCAGCCAAGCCGCGAAGGGACTAGCGAACAATGAGCAGTTCTTC

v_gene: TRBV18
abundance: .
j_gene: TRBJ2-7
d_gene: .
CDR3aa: CASSPRGLGQYF
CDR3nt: TGTGCCAGCTCACCAAGGGGCCTCGGACAGTACTTC

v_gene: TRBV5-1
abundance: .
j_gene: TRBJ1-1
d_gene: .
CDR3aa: CASSLVSGTRDTEAFF
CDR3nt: TGCGCCAGCAGCTTGGTATCCGGGACTCGTGACACTGAAGCTTTCTTT

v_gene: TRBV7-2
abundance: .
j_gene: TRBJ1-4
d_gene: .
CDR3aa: CASSWEDEKLFF
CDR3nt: TGTGCCAGCAGTTGGGAGGACGAAAAACTGTTTTTT

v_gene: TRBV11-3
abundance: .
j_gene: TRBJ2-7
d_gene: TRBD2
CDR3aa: CASSLGLAGGSNGQEQYF
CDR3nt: TGTGCCAGCAGCTTAGGACTAGCGGGAGGGAGTAACGGACAGGAGCAGTACTTC

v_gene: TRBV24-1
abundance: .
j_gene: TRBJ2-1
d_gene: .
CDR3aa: CATAGPGSKNEQFF
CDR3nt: TGTGCCACCGCGGGGCCGGGCAGTAAGAATGAGCAGTTCTTC

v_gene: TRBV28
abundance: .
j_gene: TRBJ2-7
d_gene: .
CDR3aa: CASSFSRLSYEQYF
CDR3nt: TGTGCCAGCAGTTTTTCGAGACTCTCCTACGAGCAGTACTTC

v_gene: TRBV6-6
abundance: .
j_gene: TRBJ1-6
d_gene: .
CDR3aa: CASSYSSQPNSPLHF
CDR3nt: TGTGCCAGCAGTTACTCGTCACAGCCCAATTCACCCCTCCACTTT

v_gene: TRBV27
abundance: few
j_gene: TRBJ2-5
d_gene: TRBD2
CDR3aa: CASSFEALGTRTGTQYF
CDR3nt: TGTGCCAGCAGTTTCGAGGCACTGGGGACTAGGACGGGGACCCAGTACTTC

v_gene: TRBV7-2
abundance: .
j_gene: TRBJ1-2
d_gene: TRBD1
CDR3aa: CASRQTGINYGYTF
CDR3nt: TGTGCCAGCAGACAGACAGGGATAAACTATGGCTACACCTTC

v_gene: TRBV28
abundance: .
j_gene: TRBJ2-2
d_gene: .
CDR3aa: CASNSPTVGELFF
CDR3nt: TGTGCCAGCAACAGCCCGACCGTGGGGGAGCTGTTTTTT

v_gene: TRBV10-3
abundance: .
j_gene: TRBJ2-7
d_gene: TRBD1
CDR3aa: CAISPGGPAREQYF
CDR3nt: TGTGCCATCAGTCCAGGGGGCCCGGCGAGGGAGCAGTACTTC

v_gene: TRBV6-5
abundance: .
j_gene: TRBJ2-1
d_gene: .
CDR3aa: CASTAGMGQFF
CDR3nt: TGTGCCAGCACCGCAGGGATGGGGCAGTTCTTC

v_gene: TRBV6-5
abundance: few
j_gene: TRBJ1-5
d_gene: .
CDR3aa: CASKKGEVFDQPQHF
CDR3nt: TGTGCCAGCAAGAAGGGGGAAGTTTTCGATCAGCCCCAGCATTTT

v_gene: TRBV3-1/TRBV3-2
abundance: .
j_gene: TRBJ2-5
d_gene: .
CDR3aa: CASSQREAGTQYF
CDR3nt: TGTGCCAGCAGCCAAAGAGAGGCGGGGACCCAGTACTTC

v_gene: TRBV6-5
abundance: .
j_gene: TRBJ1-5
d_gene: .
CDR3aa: CASQGSNQPQHF
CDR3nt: TGTGCCAGCCAGGGGAGCAATCAGCCCCAGCATTTT